This TCR gamma chain was identified during a study of Vδ1+ human thymocytes. Extracted RNA was reverse transcribed into cDNA. The CDR3 regions were amplified by multiplex PCR from V-gene primers to a constant-region primer. TCRdb re-called clones from the multiplex PCR reads using CATT. The table records some 6,100 gamma-chain clones, about 40% of them present only once. Of note for this clone: Its target is unknown. This sample includes further DNA sequences coding for the same CDR3.

Whole-study results and caveats: Thymic delta-chain repertoires held roughly 20% Vdelta2 sequences and few Vdelta3, despite high sort purity. Highly polyclonal TRG and TRD repertoires with Gaussian CDR3 length distributions appeared in thymus. Unexpected Vdelta2 sequences could cause misinterpretation of bulk repertoire data.

The CDR3 totals 9 residues. The sorted cells were CD3+ Vdelta1+ Vdelta2- thymocytes from alphabeta-depleted thymus. No V gene was called, and the J gene is TRGJ1 or TRGJ2. Sequenced sample: Vdelta1+ gamma-delta thymocytes from the thymus. The subset: FACS-sorted CD3+ TCRalphabeta- TCRVdelta1+ TCRVdelta2- thymocytes. This TCR was recovered from a boy in the first two years of life who had congenital heart surgery. CDR3 region: CATGYKKLF. CDR3 DNA: TGTGCCACAGGGTATAAGAAACTCTTT.